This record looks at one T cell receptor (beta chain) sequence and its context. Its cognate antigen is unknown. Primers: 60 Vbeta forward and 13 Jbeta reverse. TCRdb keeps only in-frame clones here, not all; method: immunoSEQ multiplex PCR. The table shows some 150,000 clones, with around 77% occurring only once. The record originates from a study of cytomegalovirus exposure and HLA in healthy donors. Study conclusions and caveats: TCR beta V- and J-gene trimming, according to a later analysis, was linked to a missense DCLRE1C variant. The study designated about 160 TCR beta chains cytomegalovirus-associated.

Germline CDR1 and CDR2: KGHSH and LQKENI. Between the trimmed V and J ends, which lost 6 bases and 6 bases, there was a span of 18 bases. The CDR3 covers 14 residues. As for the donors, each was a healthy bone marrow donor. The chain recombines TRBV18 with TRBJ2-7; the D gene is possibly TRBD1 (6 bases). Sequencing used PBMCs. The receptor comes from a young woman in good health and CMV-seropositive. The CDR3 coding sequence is TGTGCCAGCTCGCCCAACCGGGACATGGGCGAGCAGTACTTC. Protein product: CASSPNRDMGEQYF. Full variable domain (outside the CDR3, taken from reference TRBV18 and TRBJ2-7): NAGVMQNPRHLVRRRGQEARLRCSPMKGHSHVYWYRQLPEEGLKFMVYLQKENIIDESGMPKERFSAEFPKEGPSILRIQQVVRGDSAAYFCASSPNRDMGEQYFGPGTRLTVT.